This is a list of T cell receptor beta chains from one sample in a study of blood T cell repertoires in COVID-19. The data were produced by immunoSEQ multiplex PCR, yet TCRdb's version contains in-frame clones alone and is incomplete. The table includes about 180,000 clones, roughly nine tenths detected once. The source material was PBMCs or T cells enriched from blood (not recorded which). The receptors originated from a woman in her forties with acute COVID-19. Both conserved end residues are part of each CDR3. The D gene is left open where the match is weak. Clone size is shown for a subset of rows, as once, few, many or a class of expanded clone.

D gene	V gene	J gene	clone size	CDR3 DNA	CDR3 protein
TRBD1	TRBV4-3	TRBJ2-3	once	TGCGCCAGCAGCCAAGATTCTGGGACAGGGGACTCAACGCAGTATTTT	CASSQDSGTGDSTQYF
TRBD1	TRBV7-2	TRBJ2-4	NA	TGTGCCAGCAGCCCAGGACAGGGACGGGATGGCATTCAGTACTTC	CASSPGQGRDGIQYF
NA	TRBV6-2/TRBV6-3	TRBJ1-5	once	TGTGCCAGCAGTTTTTTTCAGGGTGATCAGCCCCAGCATTTT	CASSFFQGDQPQHF
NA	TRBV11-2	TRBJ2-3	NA	TGTGCCAGCAGCTTAGGCGGGGGCCCCCCAGATACGCAGTATTTT	CASSLGGGPPDTQYF
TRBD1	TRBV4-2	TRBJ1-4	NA	TGTGCCAGCAGCCAAGCGGCGCAGGGGGGTAATGAAAAACTGTTTTTT	CASSQAAQGGNEKLFF
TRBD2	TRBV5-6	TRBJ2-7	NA	TGTGCCAGCAGCTTGGGGCTAGCGGCGACCTACGAGCAGTACTTC	CASSLGLAATYEQYF
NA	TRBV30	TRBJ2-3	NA	TGTGCCTGGAGTCGAGCAAAACTGGTTACAGATACGCAGTATTTT	CAWSRAKLVTDTQYF
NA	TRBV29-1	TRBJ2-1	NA	TGCAGCGTTGACAGAAACTCCTACAATGAGCAGTTCTTC	CSVDRNSYNEQFF
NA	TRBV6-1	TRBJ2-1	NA	TGTGCCAGCAGTGAAGCGCCGGAGGGTGGAAATGAGCAGTTCTTC	CASSEAPEGGNEQFF
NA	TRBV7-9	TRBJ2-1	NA	TGTGCCAGCAGACAATATAGACAGGAGCCCAATGAGCAGTTCTTC	CASRQYRQEPNEQFF
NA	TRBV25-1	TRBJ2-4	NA	TGTGCCAGCAGTGAATCGGTAGGGGAAAACATTCAGTACTTC	CASSESVGENIQYF
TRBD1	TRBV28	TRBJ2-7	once	TGTGCCAGCAGTTTTACCGGGACAGGGGCCTCCTACGAGCAGTACTTC	CASSFTGTGASYEQYF
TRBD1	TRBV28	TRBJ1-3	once	TGTGCCAGCAGAGGGACAGGGAGTGGAAACACCATATATTTT	CASRGTGSGNTIYF
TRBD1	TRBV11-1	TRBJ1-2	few	TGTGCCAGCAGCTCCTACAGGGGCCCTAACTATGGCTACACCTTC	CASSSYRGPNYGYTF
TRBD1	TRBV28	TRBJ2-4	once	TGTGCCAGCAGTTTGGGACAGCCAAAAAACATTCAGTACTTC	CASSLGQPKNIQYF
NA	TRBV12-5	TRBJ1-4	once	TGTGCTAGTGCCGAAGGGAGCTTAGGAACTAATGAAAAACTGTTTTTT	CASAEGSLGTNEKLFF
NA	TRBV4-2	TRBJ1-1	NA	TGTGCCAGCTGCGAAAGCGTTGTCTCAAACACTGAAGCTTTCTTT	CASCESVVSNTEAFF